This T cell receptor beta chain was documented in a study of coeliac disease. About the study: High-resolution HLA typing was lacking; TRBV7-2 bias was queried instead. Study results and limitations: Unbiased detection of gliadin-specific T cells was judged not feasible with this approach.

This clone is classed as large. The antigen is undetermined. Germline CDR1 reads ENHRY; CDR2 reads SYGVKD. The CDR3 loop spans 15 amino acids. The V and J ends lost 0 bases and 4 bases respectively, with 12 bases between them. TCRdb's table, derived via immunoSEQ multiplex PCR, lists solely in-frame clones and lacks some. Here the sample spans roughly 1,100 clones, 58% being singletons. The source of this sequence is a man in his 70s without celiac disease. The chain employs TRBV10-3 and TRBJ1-1; D remains ambiguous. Sequencing input: intraepithelial lymphocytes from the gut. The CDR3 is CAISESTGQATEAFF. CDR3 coding DNA: TGTGCCATCAGTGAGTCTACCGGTCAGGCCACTGAAGCTTTCTTT.